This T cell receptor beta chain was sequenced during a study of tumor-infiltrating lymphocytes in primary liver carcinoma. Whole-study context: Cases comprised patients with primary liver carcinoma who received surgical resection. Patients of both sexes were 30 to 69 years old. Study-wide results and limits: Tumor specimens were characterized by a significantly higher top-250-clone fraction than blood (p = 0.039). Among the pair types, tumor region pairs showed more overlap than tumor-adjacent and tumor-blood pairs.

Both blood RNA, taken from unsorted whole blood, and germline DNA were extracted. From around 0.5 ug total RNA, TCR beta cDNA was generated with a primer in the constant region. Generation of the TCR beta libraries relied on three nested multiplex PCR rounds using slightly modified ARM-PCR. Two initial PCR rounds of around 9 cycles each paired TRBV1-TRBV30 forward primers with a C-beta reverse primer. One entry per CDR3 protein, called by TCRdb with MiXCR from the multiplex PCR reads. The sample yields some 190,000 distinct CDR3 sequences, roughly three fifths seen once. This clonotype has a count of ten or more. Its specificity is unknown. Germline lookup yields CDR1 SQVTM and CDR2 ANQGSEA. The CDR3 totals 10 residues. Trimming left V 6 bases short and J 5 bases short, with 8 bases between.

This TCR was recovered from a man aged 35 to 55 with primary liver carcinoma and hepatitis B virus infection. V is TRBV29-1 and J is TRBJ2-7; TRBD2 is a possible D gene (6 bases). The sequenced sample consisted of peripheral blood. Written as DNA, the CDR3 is TGCAGCGTCGGGAGTGACGAGCAGTACTTC. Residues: CSVGSDEQYF.